Listed here is a single T cell receptor (beta chain). Its target is not known. At one end the junction does not follow the germline gene, possibly because of a read error. One entry per CDR3 protein, called by TCRdb with MiXCR from the 5' RACE reads. The sample yields approximately 250,000 distinct CDR3 sequences, 20% to 30% seen once. The data stem from a study of CD8 T cells in ankylosing spondylitis. Study results and limitations: Earlier work had already found some motif variants in reactive arthritis synovial fluid and blood.

The CDR3 covers 13 residues. Germline V gene sequence: CDR1 DFQATT, CDR2 SNEGSKA (reference sequence). Sequences were obtained from blood, either unsorted or a sorted T cell fraction (not recorded which). The receptor's source is a male donor with ankylosing spondylitis or in good health (not recorded which). The J gene is TRBJ2-7, the V gene TRBV20-1; TRBD1 agrees at 7 bases. The CDR3 loop reads CSAREQGTDKWNF. CDR3 bases: TGCAGTGCTAGAGAACAGGGGACAGATAAATGGAACTTC.